What follows describes a single TCR beta chain. The antigen remains undetermined. The data were obtained in a study of shared clonotypes between healthy human individuals. The data were produced by immunoSEQ multiplex PCR, yet TCRdb's version contains in-frame clones alone and is incomplete. The sample lists roughly 2.5 million clones, 90% to 95% seen once, with roughly 0.15% in the top ten. The germline CDR1 and CDR2 sequences are LGHNA and YSLEER. The CDR3 is made up of 15 amino acids. The germline V and J ends were trimmed by 3 bases and 2 bases, with 14 bases remaining between them. Study findings and constraints: Sorted-subset samples were not fully sequenced, rarefaction indicated.

The material sequenced was naive CD4+ T cells sorted from blood. Subset denoted: CD45RA+ positively selected. The sequence was collected from a man aged 18 to 30 in good health. The J gene is TRBJ2-7, the V gene TRBV4-3; tentative D call: TRBD1 (6 bases). This chain's CDR3 is CASSHEQGVTYEQYF. Written as DNA, the CDR3 is TGCGCCAGCAGCCATGAACAGGGTGTCACCTACGAGCAGTACTTC.